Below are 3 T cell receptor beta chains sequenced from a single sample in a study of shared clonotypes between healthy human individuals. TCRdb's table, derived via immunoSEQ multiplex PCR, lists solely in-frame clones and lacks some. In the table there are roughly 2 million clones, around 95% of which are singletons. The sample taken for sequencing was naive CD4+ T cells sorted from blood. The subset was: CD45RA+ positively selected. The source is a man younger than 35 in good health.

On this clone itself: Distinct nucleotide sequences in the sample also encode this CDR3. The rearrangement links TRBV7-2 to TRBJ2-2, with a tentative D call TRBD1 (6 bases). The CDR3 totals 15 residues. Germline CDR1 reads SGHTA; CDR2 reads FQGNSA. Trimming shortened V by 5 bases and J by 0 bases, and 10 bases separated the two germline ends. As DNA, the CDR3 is TGTGCCAGCAGCCTGGGGGCCTCGAACACCGGGGAGCTGTTTTTT. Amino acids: CASSLGASNTGELFF.

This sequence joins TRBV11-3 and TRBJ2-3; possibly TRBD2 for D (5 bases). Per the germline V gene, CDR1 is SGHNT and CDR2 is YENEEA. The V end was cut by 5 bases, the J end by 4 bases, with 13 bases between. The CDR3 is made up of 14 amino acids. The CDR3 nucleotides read TGTGCCAGCAGCGGAACAGCCGGGGCAGATACGCAGTATTTT. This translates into CASSGTAGADTQYF. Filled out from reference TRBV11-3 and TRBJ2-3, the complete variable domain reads EAGVVQSPRYKIIEKKQPVAFWCNPISGHNTLYWYLQNLGQGPELLIRYENEEAVDDSQLPKDRFSAERLKGVDSTLKIQPAELGDSAVYLCASSGTAGADTQYFGPGTRLTVL.

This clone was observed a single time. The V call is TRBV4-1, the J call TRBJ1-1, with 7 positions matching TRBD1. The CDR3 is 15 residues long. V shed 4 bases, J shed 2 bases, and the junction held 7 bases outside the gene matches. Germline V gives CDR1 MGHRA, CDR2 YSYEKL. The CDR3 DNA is TGCGCCAGCAGCCGACAAACAGGGGAAAACACTGAAGCTTTCTTT. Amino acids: CASSRQTGENTEAFF.